The TCR beta chain described here comes from a study of T cell repertoires in cytomegalovirus infection. For the study at large: CMV infection plus the matching HLA type was flagged by public TCR beta signatures.

TCRdb re-analysed the reads in MiXCR, keeping a single row per CDR3 protein. The sample has some 940,000 distinct CDR3 sequences, approximately 31% seen once; the top ten hold around an eighth. Trimming removed 2 bases from V and 6 bases from J; junction bases left unmatched: 6. This CDR3 is built from 15 residues. Germline V gene data show CDR1 as MNHEY and CDR2 as SVGAGI. Study-wide points: Dominating the ex vivo response were HLA-C-restricted CMV-specific TCR beta clonotypes. Cumulative public TCR beta family frequency identified CMV carriers with the relevant HLA.

Turning to this clonotype: Antigen specificity is unknown.

This chain connects TRBV6-5 to TRBJ2-1, with 8 bases that match TRBD2. Here the sequenced sample was cultured CD8+ T cells from PBMCs, taken from culture after CMV antigen stimulation. This TCR was recovered from a human donor in good health (CMV status not recorded). Some clones in this sample may be carry-over from other donors' samples. This CDR3 is CASSYVGGVLNEQFF. CDR3 sequence (DNA): TGTGCCAGCAGTTACGTCGGGGGGGTCCTCAATGAGCAGTTCTTC.